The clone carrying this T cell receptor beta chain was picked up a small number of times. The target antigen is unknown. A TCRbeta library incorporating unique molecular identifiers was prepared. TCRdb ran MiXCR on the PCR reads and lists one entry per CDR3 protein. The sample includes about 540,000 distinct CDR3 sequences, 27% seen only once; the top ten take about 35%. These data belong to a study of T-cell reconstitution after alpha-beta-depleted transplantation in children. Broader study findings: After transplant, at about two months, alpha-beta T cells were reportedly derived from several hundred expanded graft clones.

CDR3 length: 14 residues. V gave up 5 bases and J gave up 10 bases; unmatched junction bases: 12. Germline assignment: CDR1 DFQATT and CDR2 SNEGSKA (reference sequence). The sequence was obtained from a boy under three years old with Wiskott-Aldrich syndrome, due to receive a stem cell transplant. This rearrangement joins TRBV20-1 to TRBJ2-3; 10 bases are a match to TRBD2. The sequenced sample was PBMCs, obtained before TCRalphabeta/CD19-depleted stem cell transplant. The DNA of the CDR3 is TGCAGTGCTGGAACTGGACTAGCGGTCCGCCCGCAGTATTTT. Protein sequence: CSAGTGLAVRPQYF.